This T cell receptor (beta chain) was identified in a study of T cells in Graves' hyperthyroidism and ophthalmopathy. V lost 4 bases to trimming and J lost 1 base, with 21 bases between them. CDR1 is SGHDT, CDR2 YYEEEE, per germline. This CDR3 is built from 18 residues. The table lists this clonotype with a count of one. The TCR beta CDR3 regions underwent amplification using RNA transcripts as the source. A first-round RT-PCR of the TCR CDR3 used the HTBI primer set. TCRdb itself ran the multiplex PCR reads through MiXCR, one entry per CDR3 protein. The sample lists over 650,000 distinct CDR3 sequences, 40% to 55% occurring once.

The V gene is TRBV5-6, the J gene TRBJ1-5; tentative D call: TRBD1 (5 bases). The sequence came from an adult man with Graves' disease, either hyperthyroidism or ophthalmopathy (not recorded which). Material: peripheral blood or thyroid tissue (not recorded which). The CDR3 reads CASSPWAGTHRSNQPQHF. CDR3 nucleotide sequence: TGTGCCAGCAGCCCGTGGGCGGGGACCCACAGGAGCAATCAGCCCCAGCATTTT.